What follows describes a single TCR beta chain. Amplification targeted TCR beta CDR3 regions from RNA transcripts. The HTBI primer set drove a first-round RT-PCR of the TCR CDR3. TCRdb fed the multiplex PCR reads into MiXCR, producing one record per CDR3 protein. Of about 480,000 distinct CDR3 sequences listed, around 14% are singletons. The CDR3 has 15 amino acids. CDR1 is LNHDA and CDR2 is SQIVND in the germline V gene (reference sequence). V was pared by 5 bases and J by 2 bases, with 5 bases of the junction left unmatched. The entry originates in a study of T cells in Graves' hyperthyroidism and ophthalmopathy.

The clonotype comes from a woman between 18 and 30 years old with Graves' hyperthyroidism. The source material was blood. This sequence joins TRBV19 and TRBJ2-3, with 9 bases that match TRBD2. DNA for the CDR3: TGTGCCAGTAGTCCCCGACTAGCGGTCACAGATACGCAGTATTTT. Translation gives CASSPRLAVTDTQYF.